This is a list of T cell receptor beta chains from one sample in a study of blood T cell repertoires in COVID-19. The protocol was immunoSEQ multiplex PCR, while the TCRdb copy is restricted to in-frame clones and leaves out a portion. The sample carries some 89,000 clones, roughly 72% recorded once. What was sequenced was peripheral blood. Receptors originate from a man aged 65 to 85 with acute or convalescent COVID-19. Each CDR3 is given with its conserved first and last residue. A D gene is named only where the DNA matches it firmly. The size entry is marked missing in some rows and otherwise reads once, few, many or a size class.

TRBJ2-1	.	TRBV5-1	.	TGCGCCAGCAGCTTGCAACCCAGAAACAATGAGCAGTTCTTC	CASSLQPRNNEQFF
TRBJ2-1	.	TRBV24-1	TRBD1	TGTGCCACCAGTGATCCGACGGACAGGGATGAGCAGTTCTTC	CATSDPTDRDEQFF
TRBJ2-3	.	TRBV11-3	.	TGTGCCAGCAGCTTTCAAGGGGCAGATACGCAGTATTTT	CASSFQGADTQYF
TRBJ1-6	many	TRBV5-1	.	TGCGCCAGCAGCTTGGAACAGTATAATTCACCCCTCCACTTT	CASSLEQYNSPLHF
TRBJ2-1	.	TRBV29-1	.	TGCAGCGTTGTTTGGGCCATCACTTGGTGGCAGTTCTTC	CSVVWAITWWQFF
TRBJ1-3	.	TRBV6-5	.	TGTGCCAGCAGTTACTCGACGGGGGAGGGAAACACCATATATTTT	CASSYSTGEGNTIYF
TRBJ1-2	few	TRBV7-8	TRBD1	TGTGCCAGCAGTCCCAGTCCGACAGGGGCAGGAACCTATGGCTACACCTTC	CASSPSPTGAGTYGYTF
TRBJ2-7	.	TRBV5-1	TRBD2	TGCGCCAGCAGCTTGACGGTGCCTAGCGGGAGTTTTTACGAGCAGTACTTC	CASSLTVPSGSFYEQYF
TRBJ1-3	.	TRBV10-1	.	TGCGCCAGCAGCTGGACAGCCGGAAACACCATATATTTT	CASSWTAGNTIYF
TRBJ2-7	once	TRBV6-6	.	TGTGCCTCAGGGGCAGGTTCCTACGAGCAGTACTTC	CASGAGSYEQYF
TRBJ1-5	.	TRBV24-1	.	TGTGCCACCAGTGATCCTGACGGACACCCCCAGCATTTT	CATSDPDGHPQHF
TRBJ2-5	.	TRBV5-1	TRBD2	TGCGCCAGCGCTAGACAGCGGGAGAGGGGGGAGACCCAGTACTTC	CASARQRERGETQYF
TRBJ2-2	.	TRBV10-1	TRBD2	TGCGCCAGCAGCGAGGGACTAGCGGGCGGGGAGCTGTTTTTT	CASSEGLAGGELFF
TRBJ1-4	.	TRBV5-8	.	TGTGCCAGCAGCGCCACCCAACTACCGAATGAAAAACTGTTTTTT	CASSATQLPNEKLFF
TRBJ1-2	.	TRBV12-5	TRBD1	TGTGCTAGTGGTTTGAAATCCTGGACAGGCATCTATGGCTACACCTTC	CASGLKSWTGIYGYTF
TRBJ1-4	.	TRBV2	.	TGTGCCAGCAGTGATAGGGGTGAAAAACTGTTTTTT	CASSDRGEKLFF
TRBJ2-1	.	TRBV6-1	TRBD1	TGTGCCAGCAGTGAAAGAGGACAGGGATACCATGAGCAGTTCTTC	CASSERGQGYHEQFF
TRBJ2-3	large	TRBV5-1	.	TGCGCCAGCGGAGACCTGTCAGATACGCAGTATTTT	CASGDLSDTQYF
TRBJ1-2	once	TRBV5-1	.	TGCGCCAGCAGCTTGGCCCCCTATCGCCAGGACAGCAACTATGGCTACACCTTC	CASSLAPYRQDSNYGYTF
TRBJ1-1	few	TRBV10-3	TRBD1	TGTGCCATCAGTGAGTCGGGACAGGGTTGGACTGAAGCTTTCTTT	CAISESGQGWTEAFF
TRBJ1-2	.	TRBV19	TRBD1	TGTGCCAGTAGTATGGGACAGGGGAGTTTCGACTATGGCTACACCTTC	CASSMGQGSFDYGYTF
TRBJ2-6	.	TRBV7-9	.	TGTGCCAGCAGCTTAGAACAAAGTGTCCTGACTTTC	CASSLEQSVLTF
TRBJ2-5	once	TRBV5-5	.	TGTGCCAGCAGCTCCCAGGGTCGGGAGACCCAGTACTTC	CASSSQGRETQYF
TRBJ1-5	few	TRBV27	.	TGTGCCAGCAGTTCTTTAGATAGCAATCAGCCCCAGCATTTT	CASSSLDSNQPQHF
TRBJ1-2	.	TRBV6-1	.	TGTGCCAGCAGTGAAGTGACGGGGGGCTACACCTTC	CASSEVTGGYTF
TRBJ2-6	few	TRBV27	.	TGTGCCAGCAGTTTTAGGGGCGCCCTGCCCTCTGGGGCCAACGTCCTGACTTTC	CASSFRGALPSGANVLTF
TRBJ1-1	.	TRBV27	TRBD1	TGTGCCAGCAGTTTTGGACAGGGGATGACTGAAGCTTTCTTT	CASSFGQGMTEAFF
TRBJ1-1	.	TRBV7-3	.	TGTGCCAGCAGCTTAAAAGGGGTCACTGAAGCTTTCTTT	CASSLKGVTEAFF
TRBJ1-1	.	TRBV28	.	TGTGCCAGCAGCTTGGGGGGGGAAGCTTTCTTT	CASSLGGEAFF
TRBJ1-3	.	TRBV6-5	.	TGTGCCAGCAGGCAGGAAGGCTCTGGAAACACCATATATTTT	CASRQEGSGNTIYF
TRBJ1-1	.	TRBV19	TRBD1	TGTGCCAGTAGTATTACGGACAGGGGGAGCACTGAAGCTTTCTTT	CASSITDRGSTEAFF
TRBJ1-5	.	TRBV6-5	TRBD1	TGTGCCAGCACCGAAATGACAGGGGGCTTTCAGCCCCAGCATTTT	CASTEMTGGFQPQHF
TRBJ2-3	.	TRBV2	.	TGTGCCAGCAGTGAAGCGCTTGCAGCGAGCACAGATACGCAGTATTTT	CASSEALAASTDTQYF
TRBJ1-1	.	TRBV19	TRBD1	TGTGCCAGTAGTAGGGGACAGTTGAACACTGAAGCTTTCTTT	CASSRGQLNTEAFF
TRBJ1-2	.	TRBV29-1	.	TGCAGCGACTCAGGGGTACACTATGGCTACACCTTC	CSDSGVHYGYTF
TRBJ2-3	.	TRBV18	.	TGTGCCAGCTCACCACCTGCGTCGGGGGTAAATACGCAGTATTTT	CASSPPASGVNTQYF
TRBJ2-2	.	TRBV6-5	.	TGTGCCAGCAGTTACCGAGGAGGGGAGCTGTTTTTT	CASSYRGGELFF
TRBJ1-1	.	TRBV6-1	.	TGTGCCAGCAGTCAAGACTGGAGGTCGGTAGGCACTGAAGCTTTCTTT	CASSQDWRSVGTEAFF
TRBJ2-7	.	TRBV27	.	TGTGCCAGCAGTTTACTCGCTGGGAGCTACGAGCAGTACTTC	CASSLLAGSYEQYF
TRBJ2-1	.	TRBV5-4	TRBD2	TGTGCCAGCACCGGGACTAGCGGGAGACGTGAGCAGTTCTTC	CASTGTSGRREQFF
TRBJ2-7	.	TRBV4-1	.	TGCGCCAGCAGCCAAGCAGGCGGGATATACGAGCAGTACTTC	CASSQAGGIYEQYF
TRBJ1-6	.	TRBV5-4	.	TGTGCCAGCAGCCTAGGAGTAGGGGCGGATTCACCCCTCCACTTT	CASSLGVGADSPLHF
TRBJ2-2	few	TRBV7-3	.	TGTGCCAGCAGCTTGAGTGCCGCCGGGGAGCTGTTTTTT	CASSLSAAGELFF
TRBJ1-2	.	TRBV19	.	TGTGCCAGTAGTCCCGGGACAAACTATGGCTACACCTTC	CASSPGTNYGYTF
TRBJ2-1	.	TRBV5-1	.	TGCGCCAGCAGCTGGAGAGCCGGGACAACCACCTACAATGAGCAGTTCTTC	CASSWRAGTTTYNEQFF
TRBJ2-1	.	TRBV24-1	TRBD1	TGTGCCACCAGATCGGGACAGGGCTACAATGAGCAGTTCTTC	CATRSGQGYNEQFF
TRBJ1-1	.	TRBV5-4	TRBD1	TGTGCCAGCAGCGTCCGGGACAGGGGGATCGTGGACACTGAAGCTTTCTTT	CASSVRDRGIVDTEAFF
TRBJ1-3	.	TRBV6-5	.	TGTGCCAGCAGTTACTCGTGGCAGGGTGAAGTATATTTT	CASSYSWQGEVYF
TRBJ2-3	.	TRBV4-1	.	TGCGCCAGCGGACAGATTCAGACAGATACGCAGTATTTT	CASGQIQTDTQYF
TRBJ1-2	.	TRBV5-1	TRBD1	TGCGCCAGCAGCTTCGTCCAGGGGGCAGGCGGCTACACCTTC	CASSFVQGAGGYTF
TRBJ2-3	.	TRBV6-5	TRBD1	TGTGCCAGCAGTCGGACAGGGTCCCCAGATACGCAGTATTTT	CASSRTGSPDTQYF
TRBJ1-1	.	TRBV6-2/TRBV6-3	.	TGTGCCAGCAGTAGGGGGAACCCCAACACTGAAGCTTTCTTT	CASSRGNPNTEAFF
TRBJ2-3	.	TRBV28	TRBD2	TGTGCCAGCAGAACACCCCTAGCGGGAGGGACAGATACGCAGTATTTT	CASRTPLAGGTDTQYF
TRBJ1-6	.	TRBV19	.	TGTGCCAGTAGTATGAACCAAGGGGTTTCACCCCTCCACTTT	CASSMNQGVSPLHF
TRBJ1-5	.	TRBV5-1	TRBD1	TGCGCCAGCAGCTTGGCGGGACAGGGTGGGCAGCCCCAGCATTTT	CASSLAGQGGQPQHF